Listed below are T cell receptor beta chains from one sample, sequenced in a study of T-cell reconstitution after alpha-beta-depleted transplantation in children. Each CDR3 protein gets one entry after TCRdb re-called the PCR reads with MiXCR. The data show about 300,000 distinct CDR3 sequences, nearly 8% seen once. The specimen was peripheral blood, collected 360 days after TCRalphabeta/CD19-depleted stem cell transplant. Receptors were obtained from a female patient aged 2 to 10 who had a stem cell transplant for Fanconi anemia, so the T cells may come from the graft donor. The CDR3 runs from the conserved cysteine through the conserved F or W. D genes are given only for firm matches. Size values are once, few and many counts, or a class for expanded clones, and some rows have none.

TGCAGCGTCCTTTCTGACACCTACAATGAGCAGTTCTTC	CSVLSDTYNEQFF	TRBJ2-1	NA	NA	TRBV29-1
TGTGCCAGCAGTGTACTAGCGAACGCCTACAATGAGCAGTTCTTC	CASSVLANAYNEQFF	TRBJ2-1	many	TRBD2	TRBV2
TGTGCCAGCAGCTTAGTTTTAGCGGGGAACAATGAGCAGTTCTTC	CASSLVLAGNNEQFF	TRBJ2-1	few	TRBD2	TRBV11-2
TGTGCCAGCAGTTACTCTTCGGGGGCCAACGTCCTGACTTTC	CASSYSSGANVLTF	TRBJ2-6	NA	NA	TRBV6-2/TRBV6-3
TGTGCCAGCAGTCCCCGTTCCGGGTCTCCAAACATTCAGTACTTC	CASSPRSGSPNIQYF	TRBJ2-4	NA	NA	TRBV27
TGTGCCAGCAGCCCCGAGGACAGGGTCTACGAGCAGTACTTC	CASSPEDRVYEQYF	TRBJ2-7	NA	TRBD1	TRBV7-2
TGTGCCAGCAGTTTTTACGGGGACAGCTTCCAAGAGACCCAGTACTTC	CASSFYGDSFQETQYF	TRBJ2-5	few	TRBD1	TRBV27
TGTGCCAGCAGCCCCGGACGGATAGGGAATCAGCCCCAGCATTTT	CASSPGRIGNQPQHF	TRBJ1-5	many	NA	TRBV6-5
TGCAGTGCTAGGGTACCAGCTAGGGGGTGGGGGAATGAGCAGTTCTTC	CSARVPARGWGNEQFF	TRBJ2-1	many	NA	TRBV20-1
TGTGCCATCAGAGAGATCCGGGACGGAGGTACGGGCTATGGCTACACCTTC	CAIREIRDGGTGYGYTF	TRBJ1-2	many	NA	TRBV10-3
TGTGCCATCAAGCCGGGACTAGCGGTTACTGAGCAGTTCTTC	CAIKPGLAVTEQFF	TRBJ2-1	many	TRBD2	TRBV10-3
TGTGCCAGCATTACAACCTTCGCCCCTGAAGCTTTCTTT	CASITTFAPEAFF	TRBJ1-1	many	NA	TRBV2
TGTGCCAGCAGTTCGAGGGGGGCCGTGGGAGAGACCCAGTACTTC	CASSSRGAVGETQYF	TRBJ2-5	many	NA	TRBV6-5
TGTGCCAGCAGAGACAGTACTTATGGCTACACCTTC	CASRDSTYGYTF	TRBJ1-2	NA	NA	TRBV6-5
TGTGCCATCAGTCCCTTAGGTCGTCAAGAGACCCAGTACTTC	CAISPLGRQETQYF	TRBJ2-5	many	NA	TRBV10-3
TGCGCCAGCAGCTTGGATCTATTTTCACCCCTCCACTTT	CASSLDLFSPLHF	TRBJ1-6	many	NA	TRBV5-1
TGTGCCAGCAGTTATGGCGGGGGGGATCAAGAGACCCAGTACTTC	CASSYGGGDQETQYF	TRBJ2-5	many	TRBD2	TRBV28
TGTGCCAGCAGCTTCCGCGGGGCAAACCAAGAGACCCAGTACTTC	CASSFRGANQETQYF	TRBJ2-5	many	NA	TRBV13
TGCGCCAGCAGTGCTGGTTCCCATTCCTCCTACAATGAGCAGTTCTTC	CASSAGSHSSYNEQFF	TRBJ2-1	many	NA	TRBV10-1
TGTGCCAGCAGCCTTACCGGGACAGGGAACTACGAGCAGTACTTC	CASSLTGTGNYEQYF	TRBJ2-7	few	TRBD1	TRBV4-2
TGCGCCAGCACGACGGGACAGGGTAACACTGAAGCTTTCTTT	CASTTGQGNTEAFF	TRBJ1-1	many	TRBD1	TRBV5-1
TGCAGTGCTAGAGACGGGACAGGGGGCCTGAAAAACATTCAGTACTTC	CSARDGTGGLKNIQYF	TRBJ2-4	few	TRBD1	TRBV20-1
TGTGCCAGCAGTTCCCCTCTCAACAGGGGAAGCAATCAGCCCCAGCATTTT	CASSSPLNRGSNQPQHF	TRBJ1-5	NA	TRBD1	TRBV28
TGCAGTGCTCCCAAGACAGTCCCGGGGAACACTGAAGCTTTCTTT	CSAPKTVPGNTEAFF	TRBJ1-1	few	NA	TRBV20-1
TGTGCCAGCAGCTTCCAAGGGTTCTCTTCTAGCTCCTACAATGAGCAGTTCTTC	CASSFQGFSSSSYNEQFF	TRBJ2-1	many	NA	TRBV11-2
TGTGCCAGCAGCTTAGTTGGCAGCAATCAGCCCCAGCATTTT	CASSLVGSNQPQHF	TRBJ1-5	few	NA	TRBV5-5
TGTGCCAGTAGTACCTTCGGTGCGGGAGAACCCGGGGAGCTGTTTTTT	CASSTFGAGEPGELFF	TRBJ2-2	many	TRBD2	TRBV19
TGTGCCAGCAGCCAAGGGGACAGGGGAACAGATACGCAGTATTTT	CASSQGDRGTDTQYF	TRBJ2-3	NA	TRBD1	TRBV4-2
TGTGCCAGCAGAGAGGACTCCTACAATGAGCAGTTCTTC	CASREDSYNEQFF	TRBJ2-1	NA	NA	TRBV27
TGCGCCAGCAGCCAAGATCAGGTCGGACCGAACACCGGGGAGCTGTTTTTT	CASSQDQVGPNTGELFF	TRBJ2-2	many	NA	TRBV4-1
TGTGCCATCAGTGCCGCGCGGGGTACCACAGATACGCAGTATTTT	CAISAARGTTDTQYF	TRBJ2-3	many	NA	TRBV10-3
TGTGCCAGCAGCTTGTTGGGGGACCACAATGAGCAGTTCTTC	CASSLLGDHNEQFF	TRBJ2-1	many	NA	TRBV5-6
TGTGCCAGCAGTCCACGGACCGCGGACCAGCCCCAGCATTTT	CASSPRTADQPQHF	TRBJ1-5	many	NA	TRBV6-5
TGCGCCAGCAGCCGGGGAGGGGATTTGTGGGTGAACACTGAAGCTTTCTTT	CASSRGGDLWVNTEAFF	TRBJ1-1	NA	NA	TRBV5-1
TGTGCCAGCAGCCAAGATGGGGGACTAGCGGTCTCCTACGAGCAGTACTTC	CASSQDGGLAVSYEQYF	TRBJ2-7	many	TRBD2	TRBV4-2
TGCGCCAGCAGCCAGACAGGGGATGAGCAGTTCTTC	CASSQTGDEQFF	TRBJ2-1	NA	TRBD1	TRBV4-1
TGTGCCAGCTCACCACCCCCAGGGCCAGATACGCAGTATTTT	CASSPPPGPDTQYF	TRBJ2-3	NA	NA	TRBV18
TGTGCCAGCAGCTTGAAGACCACGGGACAGGGGGTTTCTAGACCCCTCCACTTT	CASSLKTTGQGVSRPLHF	TRBJ1-6	NA	TRBD1	TRBV11-2
TGTGCCAGCAGTTATCAGGGGTACCAAGAGACCCAGTACTTC	CASSYQGYQETQYF	TRBJ2-5	many	NA	TRBV28
TGTGCCAGCACCCTGACGCCCGGAAACACCATATATTTT	CASTLTPGNTIYF	TRBJ1-3	many	NA	TRBV11-2
TGTGCCAGCAGTTTCTGGGGATACCCCACAGATACGCAGTATTTT	CASSFWGYPTDTQYF	TRBJ2-3	NA	NA	TRBV27
TGTGCCATCACGGACCCGGACCGGAACACTGAAGCTTTCTTT	CAITDPDRNTEAFF	TRBJ1-1	many	NA	TRBV10-3
TGTGCCTGGAGCCCGGGCACTGAAGCTTTCTTT	CAWSPGTEAFF	TRBJ1-1	NA	NA	TRBV30
TGCAGTGCTTTACACAGGGCGAACACTGAAGCTTTCTTT	CSALHRANTEAFF	TRBJ1-1	NA	NA	TRBV20-1
TGCAGTGCTAGTTCGGAAACTATCTACCAAGAGACCCAGTACTTC	CSASSETIYQETQYF	TRBJ2-5	NA	NA	TRBV20-1